This T cell receptor (beta chain) was captured by sequencing in a study of blood T cell repertoires in COVID-19. In the study overall: Acute and convalescent COVID-19 samples came from the United States, Italy and Spain. From T cells, B-cell-depleted T cells, or PBMCs came the material, which was cDNA or gDNA.

Per the original methods: Amplification with reference gene primers provided the estimates of nucleated cell counts. The method was immunoSEQ multiplex PCR; TCRdb's version includes in-frame clones alone and lacks a portion of them. The V and J calls and clone size were taken over from that table, and D and trimming were inferred from the DNA. The sample yields some 240,000 clones, 81% seen once. Followed over time, Seattle patients had been enrolled while infection was active. With 9 bases clipped from V and 6 bases from J, the junction kept 5 bases outside the gene matches. This CDR3 has 13 amino acids. CDR1 is LGHDT and CDR2 is YNNKEL in the germline V gene (reference sequence).

The rearrangement uses TRBV3-1 (or the pseudogene TRBV3-2) and TRBJ2-1; TRBD2 aligns across 10 bases. The sample consisted of peripheral blood. The sequence was obtained from a woman older than 75 with COVID-19, enrolled during active disease. The CDR3 DNA reads as TGTGCCAGTCGAGCGGGGGGGAGCAATGAGCAGTTCTTC. It encodes CASRAGGSNEQFF.